This TCR beta chain originates from a study of regulatory T cells in long-lasting Graves disease. Looking at the study overall: Graves' patients, newly diagnosed, had taken antithyroid drugs under 3 months. Overall study findings and caveats: The analysis examined peripheral blood only and excluded thyroid tissue.

There are 12 residues in the CDR3. In germline, CDR1 is SQVTM, CDR2 ANQGSEA. Trimming shortened V by 4 bases and J by 4 bases, and 10 bases separated the two germline ends. The time point is: newly diagnosed GD, antithyroid drugs for less than 3 months. Scientists built the TCR library using RNA that was extracted from PBMCs. Graves' disease diagnoses used American Thyroid Association guidelines. This clonotype was counted between two and nine times. No antigen is known for it. In building TCR beta libraries, iRepertoire HTBI primers were used together with Arm-PCR of CDR3 regions. TCRdb recomputed calls from the multiplex PCR reads with MiXCR, one row per CDR3 protein. The data contain around 400,000 distinct CDR3 sequences, around a sixth of them seen just once; the ten biggest clones take up approximately 21%.

The chain combines TRBV29-1 with TRBJ1-2, with D tentatively TRBD1 (5 bases). This clonotype originated in a female donor with Graves disease. The sequencing here drew on peripheral blood mononuclear cells (PBMCs), taken at new diagnosis, from a patient treated with antithyroid drugs. This CDR3 reads CSVVLGPYGYTF. The CDR3 region has the DNA TGCAGCGTTGTCTTGGGGCCCTATGGCTACACCTTC.